Below are 2 T cell receptor beta chains sequenced from a single sample in a study of sequential checkpoint blockade in melanoma. Treatment in this sample: randomized to nivolumab then ipilimumab (arm A) or the reverse (arm B). Measured with immunoSEQ multiplex PCR; TCRdb has only the in-frame clones, and not every one. The sample records thousands of clones, roughly 27% being singletons. The sample here was tumor tissue (inferred from file names), taken from a patient given nivolumab and ipilimumab in sequence. The receptors were sampled from a human donor with melanoma.

This clone was seen a handful of times. The V gene is TRBV6-8, the J gene TRBJ1-4; D is unresolved. V dropped 2 bases and J dropped 0 bases, with 10 bases sitting between them. Germline-derived CDR1 and CDR2 are MNHGY and SAAAGT. This CDR3 is 16 amino acids long. The CDR3 nucleotides read TGTGCCAGCAGTTACACCTACAGAACAACTAATGAAAAACTGTTTTTT. It is translated as CASSYTYRTTNEKLFF.

By sample fraction, this clone is medium-sized. The junction and the germline gene differ at one end; a read error may be behind it. V gene TRBV6-8 combines with J gene TRBJ2-3; TRBD2 agrees at 7 bases. The CDR3 is 15 residues long. From germline, CDR1 is MNHGY and CDR2 SAAAGT. This CDR3 is CAISTSVSSTDTQYF. CDR3 DNA sequence: TGTGCCATCAGTACTAGCGTATCTAGCACAGATACGCAGTATTTT.